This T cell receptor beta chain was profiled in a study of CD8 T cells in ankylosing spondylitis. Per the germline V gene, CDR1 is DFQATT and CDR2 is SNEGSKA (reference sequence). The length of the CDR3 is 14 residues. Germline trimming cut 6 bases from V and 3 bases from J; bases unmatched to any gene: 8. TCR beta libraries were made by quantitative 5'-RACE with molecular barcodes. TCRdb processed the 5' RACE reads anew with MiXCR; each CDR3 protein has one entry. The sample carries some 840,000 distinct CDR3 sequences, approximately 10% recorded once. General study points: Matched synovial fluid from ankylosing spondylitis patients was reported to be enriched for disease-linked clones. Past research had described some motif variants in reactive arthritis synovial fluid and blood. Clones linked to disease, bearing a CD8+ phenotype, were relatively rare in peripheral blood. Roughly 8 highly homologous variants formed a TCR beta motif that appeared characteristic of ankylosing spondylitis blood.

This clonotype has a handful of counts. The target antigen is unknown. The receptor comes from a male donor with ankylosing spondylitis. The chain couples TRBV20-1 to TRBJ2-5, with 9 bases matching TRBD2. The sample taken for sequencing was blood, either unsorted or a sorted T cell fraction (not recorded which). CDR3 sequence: CSAQLAGVEETQYF. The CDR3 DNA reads TGCAGTGCCCAATTAGCGGGGGTTGAAGAGACCCAGTACTTC.